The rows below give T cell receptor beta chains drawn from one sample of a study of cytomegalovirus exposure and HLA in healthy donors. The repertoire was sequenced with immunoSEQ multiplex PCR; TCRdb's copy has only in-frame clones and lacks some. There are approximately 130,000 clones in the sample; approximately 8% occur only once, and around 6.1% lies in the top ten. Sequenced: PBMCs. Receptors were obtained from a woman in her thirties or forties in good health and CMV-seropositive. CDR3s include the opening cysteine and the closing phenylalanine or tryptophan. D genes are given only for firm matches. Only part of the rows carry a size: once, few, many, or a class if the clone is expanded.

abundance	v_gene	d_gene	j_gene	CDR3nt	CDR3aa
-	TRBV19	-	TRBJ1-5	TGTGCCAGTAGTACGCAGGGCCATCAGCCCCAGCATTTT	CASSTQGHQPQHF
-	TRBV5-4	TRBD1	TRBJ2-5	TGTGCCAGCAGCGGGACAGGGGGCCAAGAGACCCAGTACTTC	CASSGTGGQETQYF
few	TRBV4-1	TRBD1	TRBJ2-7	TGCGCCAGCAGCCAAGGGTCGACAGGGCGGTACGAGCAGTACTTC	CASSQGSTGRYEQYF
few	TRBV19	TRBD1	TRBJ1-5	TGTGCCAGTACTATAACAGGGGGTCAGCCCCAGCATTTT	CASTITGGQPQHF
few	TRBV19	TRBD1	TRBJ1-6	TGTGCCAGTAGTGCATACAGGGGTAGGGATTCACCCCTCCACTTT	CASSAYRGRDSPLHF
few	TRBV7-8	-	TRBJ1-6	TGTGCCAGCAGCTTAGAAAAGGGGGTTTATTCACCCCTCCACTTT	CASSLEKGVYSPLHF
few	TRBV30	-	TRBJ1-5	TGTGCCTGGAGCGACGGCGGTTCTCAGCCCCAGCATTTT	CAWSDGGSQPQHF
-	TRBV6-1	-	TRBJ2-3	TGTGCCAGCTCATGGCCGGACTTACTCTTCGATACGCAGTATTTT	CASSWPDLLFDTQYF
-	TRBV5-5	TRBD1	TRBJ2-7	TGTGCCAGCAGGTCCGGGACAGGGGGAACCTACGAGCAGTACTTC	CASRSGTGGTYEQYF
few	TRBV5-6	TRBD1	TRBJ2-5	TGTGCCAGCAGCTTGGGCGCAGGGGGCCCTTGGGAGACCCAGTACTTC	CASSLGAGGPWETQYF
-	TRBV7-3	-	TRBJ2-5	TGTGCCAGCAGCTTGGCAGAGGTCCAAGAGACCCAGTACTTC	CASSLAEVQETQYF
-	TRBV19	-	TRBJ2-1	TGTGCCAGTAGTAACGGGCCAGGGTCCTACAATGAGCAGTTCTTC	CASSNGPGSYNEQFF
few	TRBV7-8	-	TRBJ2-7	TGTGCCAGCAGCTTATGGGGCCAAAGCTCCTACGAGCAGTACTTC	CASSLWGQSSYEQYF
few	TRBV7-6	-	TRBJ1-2	TGTGCCAGCAGCCCGAACTTCGACGGGGGGGGAGGCTACACCTTC	CASSPNFDGGGGYTF
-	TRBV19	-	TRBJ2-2	TGTGCCACAGGGGCTAGCAACACCGGGGACCTGTTTTTT	CATGASNTGDLFF
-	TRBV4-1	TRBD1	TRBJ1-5	TGCGCCAGCAGCCAAGTGACAGGGGTCAATCAGCCCCAGCATTTT	CASSQVTGVNQPQHF
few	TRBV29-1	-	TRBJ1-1	TGCAGCCACTTCGTAGGGGGAACCCCTGAAGCTTTCTTT	CSHFVGGTPEAFF
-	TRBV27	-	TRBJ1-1	TGTGCCTGCATGAATATAAGGGGCGCTAAAGCTTTCTTT	CACMNIRGAKAFF
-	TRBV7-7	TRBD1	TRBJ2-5	TGTGCCAGCAGCCTCCAGGGGGAAGCTGAGACCCAGTACTTC	CASSLQGEAETQYF
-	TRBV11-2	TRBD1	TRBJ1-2	TGTGCCAGCAGCTTAGATCTCACAGGGGGCGTCTATGGCTACACCTTC	CASSLDLTGGVYGYTF
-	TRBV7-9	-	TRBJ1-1	TGTGCCAGCAGCGCACAGGGAGCCACTGAAGCTTTCTTT	CASSAQGATEAFF
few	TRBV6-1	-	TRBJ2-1	TGTGCCAGCAGGCCGACAGGAAACAATGAGCAGTTCTTC	CASRPTGNNEQFF
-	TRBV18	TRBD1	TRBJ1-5	TGTGCCAGCTCTCGACAGGGGGCAAGTGGTCAGCCCCAGCATTTT	CASSRQGASGQPQHF
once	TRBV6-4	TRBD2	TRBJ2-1	TGTGCCAGCAGGGTGACTAGCGGAGCATTTAATGAGCAGTTCTTC	CASRVTSGAFNEQFF
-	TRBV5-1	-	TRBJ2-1	TGCGCCAGCAGCTTGGGAGGGAACTCCTACAATGAGCAGTTCTTC	CASSLGGNSYNEQFF